Sequencing of this TCR beta chain was carried out in a study of cytomegalovirus exposure and HLA in healthy donors. The overall study: Previous work identified roughly 120 million unique TCR beta sequences from about 179 million T cells. A preliminary data release comprised roughly 80 million unique TCRs obtained from HLA-typed donors. Study-wide findings and caveats: For TCR beta chains, V- and J-gene trimming was later linked to a missense DCLRE1C variant. As immune exposure information, only CMV serostatus was available.

The V end was cut by 0 bases, the J end by 0 bases, with 9 bases between. Germline V gene lookup returns CDR1 ENHRY and CDR2 SYGVKD. The CDR3 runs to 16 residues. In this sample, this clone turned up once. Its specificity is unknown. Primers: 60 Vbeta forward and 13 Jbeta reverse. The table came from immunoSEQ multiplex PCR; TCRdb's copy has only in-frame clones and leaves some out. The table shows 120,000 to 150,000 clones, with about three quarters occurring only once. The origin of this receptor is a human donor in good health. This sequence joins TRBV10-3 and TRBJ2-1, with D perhaps TRBD1 (6 bases). Sequenced: PBMCs. The CDR3 DNA reads as TGTGCCATCAGTGAGTCGGGGGCCAGCTCCTACAATGAGCAGTTCTTC. It encodes CAISESGASSYNEQFF.